This TCR beta chain appears in the sequencing data of a study of blood T cell repertoires in COVID-19. Across the whole study: The origin of the acute and convalescent COVID-19 samples was the United States, Italy and Spain. T cells, B-cell-depleted T cells, or PBMCs provided the cDNA or gDNA that served as material.

This table comes from immunoSEQ multiplex PCR, and its TCRdb copy is limited to in-frame clones, with some not included. The sample has hundreds of thousands of clones; about 88% are singletons. V shed 2 bases, J shed 4 bases, and the junction held 5 bases outside the gene matches. Germline assignment: CDR1 KGHSH and CDR2 LQKENI. The CDR3 is 16 amino acids. Recruitment covered roughly 22 US areas and drew participants whose ages spanned roughly 18 to 90 years. What the recovered Cohort 3 donors had was two negative PCRs, clearance, or symptom resolution. The material sequenced was PBMCs or T cells enriched from blood (not recorded which). The J gene is TRBJ2-2, the V gene TRBV18, with 9 bases aligning to TRBD2. This clonotype originated in a woman under 40 who had recovered from COVID-19. The CDR3 sequence: CASSPNSGSFTGELFF. The CDR3 DNA reads as TGTGCCAGCTCACCAAATAGCGGGAGTTTCACCGGGGAGCTGTTTTTT.